This T cell receptor beta chain was recovered during a study of shared clonotypes between healthy human individuals (dated by TCRdb to the early 2020s). For the study in its entirety: The cohort included three men and a couple of women between 18 and 49 years of age. For each donor, CD4 naive and CD4 memory were each given three plates, CD8 naive was given two plates, and CD8 memory was given one plate. To estimate repertoire size and how much clonotypes are shared between individuals, the study performed deep sequencing of blood TCR repertoires from about five healthy adults. Different laboratories and diverse techniques were used to prepare libraries and sequence TCR repertoires, to increase sequencing depth and limit assay-specific biases. Between about 0.94 and 8.9 billion PBMCs per donor were obtained by leukapheresis. The research as a whole found: Pairwise subsampling led to the expectation that sequencing depth would affect the degree of clonotype sharing among donors. Incomplete sequencing was indicated by rarefaction of sorted-subset datasets, despite the large sequencing depth. Clonotypes shared by all four sorted-subset donors showed higher generation probabilities than non-shared clonotypes. When a handful of donors were compared, the shared fraction of clonotypes was around 5% for naive CD4, over 3% for naive CD8, roughly 2.5% for memory CD4, and around 0.4% for memory CD8. Naive subsets generally had larger estimated clonotype richness than memory subsets. Only blood was sampled, and tissue TCR repertoires likely differ from those in blood. The genetic and exposure-history diversity represented was limited by the small number of donors.

V loses 0 bases at its end and J loses 7 bases; junction bases beyond the gene matches: 7. Sequences SGHRS (CDR1) and YFSETQ (CDR2) are obtained from the germline V gene. The CDR3 holds 14 amino acids from the cysteine to the phenylalanine. The read is trimmed to its CDR3 DNA, 42 bases read in frame from base 1. Using the deep immunoSEQ assay, TCR CDR3 regions were amplified from genomic DNA by multiplex PCR. For each cell subset, the extracted genomic DNA was distributed evenly across all wells of several immunoSEQ 96-well plates, and each plate served as one replicate. Each replicate PCR for sorted subsets received around 0.2 ug genomic DNA, equal to 30,000 or so T cell genomes. Purified libraries were measured with a Qubit 3.0 fluorometer, size-checked on a Bioanalyzer 2100, and measured again with the KAPA Library Quantification kit. Every immunoSEQ 96-well plate was sequenced on a separate single-read 150-cycle Illumina NextSeq 550 flow cell. The original methods were these. Because the immunoSEQ output included only junctional sequences and no quality scores, the filtering could not be the same as the filtering used for full-length reads. Sequences were annotated with PyIR, a Python wrapper for IgBLAST v1.9, using IMGT germline references to assign V/J genes and CDR3. Any read was removed if the V/J assignment was weak (E-value above 1e-6), the CDR3 was missing, or the read contained stop codons, out-of-frame junctions, or ambiguous translated residues. V3J clonotypes were defined by identical inferred V gene, J gene, and CDR3 amino acid sequence. The percentage overlap between two repertoires was calculated by dividing the number of shared unique clonotypes by the size of the smaller repertoire. Richness of each repertoire was evaluated using RTK rarefaction, the Chao1 estimator, and Recon v2.1 estimates of unobserved clonotypes. Generation probabilities for all TCRbeta clonotypes obtained by the gDNA method from several donors were computed using OLGA. Here the immuneACCESS table is served through TCRdb, limited to in-frame sequences with V and J called. Missing clones are a known gap in these copies; in checked studies unresolved V genes cover under half, and the rest lacks a known reason. V and J calls and clone size are those listed in that table; D and trimming were worked out from the DNA. In this sample the table shows about 1.4 million clones, about 96% of which occur a single time. Together, the top ten hold approximately 1% of the sample.

A word on this clone: The clone's antigen remains unknown. Base qualities are not recorded, but no much larger clone differs from it by a single base.

Healthy HIV-negative adults with no recently reported acute infections or vaccinations were included as donors. Every donor was a Caucasian adult residing in Nashville, Tennessee, USA. Magnetic negative selection was used to enrich CD4+ T cells, after which naive cells were positively selected on CD45RA and the negative fraction became the memory subset. After blood collection by leukapheresis, PBMCs were isolated using Ficoll-Histopaque density gradient centrifugation and then cryopreserved in the vapor phase of liquid nitrogen. Purity and quantity of every magnetically sorted T cell population were checked by analytical flow cytometry. Genomic DNA was isolated from every sorted fraction and measured by UV absorbance on a Nanodrop 2000c.

The sequence was obtained from a man in his thirties or forties in good health. Sequenced input: naive CD4+ T cells sorted from blood. The meaning of the sample's cell subset or site label: CD45RA+ positively selected. The sequence joins TRBV5-1 to TRBJ2-7; the central 7 bases match TRBD1. The DNA sequence is given as TGCGCCAGCAGCTTGGGTAGGGGGCGTCGGGAGCAGTACTTC. Translated, this gives CASSLGRGRREQYF.